The sequence of this T cell receptor (beta chain) was determined in a study of cytomegalovirus exposure and HLA in healthy donors. Concerning this clone itself: What it recognizes is unknown.

Study results and limitations: Specificity for CMV antigens was confirmed in vitro for a few of the CMV-associated chains. It was reported that the classifier diagnosed cytomegalovirus status with high specificity and sensitivity in both the original and validation cohorts. Researchers counted approximately 160 TCR beta chains as cytomegalovirus-associated.

Profiled with immunoSEQ multiplex PCR; TCRdb holds only in-frame clones, not every one. The table has roughly 79,000 clones, 93% seen once. The CDR3 runs to 13 residues. Trimming removed 2 bases at V and 3 bases at J, with 8 bases between. Germline CDR1 is SGHRS and CDR2 is YFSETQ. Sequencing used PBMCs. The receptor was isolated from a young man in good health and CMV-seronegative. J is TRBJ1-1 and V is TRBV5-1; D might be TRBD1 (5 bases). The DNA for the CDR3 is TGCGCCAGCAGCTTCGCAGGGTACACTGAAGCTTTCTTT. This translates into CASSFAGYTEAFF.